This T cell receptor (beta chain) was recovered during a study of T cell responses to AZD1222 COVID-19 vaccine. Clones were sequenced by immunoSEQ multiplex PCR, and TCRdb holds only the in-frame ones, with some missing. This sample has fewer than 120,000 clones, with 85% to 95% found just once. The germline gives CDR1 SEHNR, CDR2 FQNEAQ (reference sequence). J was trimmed by 0 bases and V by 4 bases; bases with no gene match: 13. The CDR3 sequence is 18 residues long. The sample holds a few counts of this clone. Its antigen is currently unknown. Whole-study findings and limits: Reportedly, nearly half the spike-specific TCRs target unmutated variant regions.

This TCR came from an adult in good health. The chain joins TRBV7-9 to TRBJ2-7, with 9 bases identical to TRBD2. The specimen was peripheral blood, collected on day 0 of AZD1222 vaccination. The CDR3 region has the DNA TGTGCCAGCAGCTCTGGACTAGCGTCTTATGAGCTCTCCTACGAGCAGTACTTC. It specifies CASSSGLASYELSYEQYF.